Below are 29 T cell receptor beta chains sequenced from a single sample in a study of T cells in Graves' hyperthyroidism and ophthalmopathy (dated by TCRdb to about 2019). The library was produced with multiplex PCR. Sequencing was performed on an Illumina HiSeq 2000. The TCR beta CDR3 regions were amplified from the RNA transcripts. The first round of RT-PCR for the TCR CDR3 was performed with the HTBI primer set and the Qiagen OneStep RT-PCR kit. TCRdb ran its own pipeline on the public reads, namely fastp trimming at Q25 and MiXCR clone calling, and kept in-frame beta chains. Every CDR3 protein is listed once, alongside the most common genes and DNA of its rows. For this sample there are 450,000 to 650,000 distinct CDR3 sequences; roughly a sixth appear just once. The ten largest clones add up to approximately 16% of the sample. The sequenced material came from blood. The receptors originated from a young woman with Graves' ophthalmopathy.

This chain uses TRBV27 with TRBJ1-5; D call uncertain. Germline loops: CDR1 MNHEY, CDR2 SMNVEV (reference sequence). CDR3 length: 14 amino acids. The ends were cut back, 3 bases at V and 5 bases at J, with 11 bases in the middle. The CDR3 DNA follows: TGTGCCAGCAGTTTCGGGGTCGGTCATCAGCCCCAGCATTTT. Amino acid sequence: CASSFGVGHQPQHF.

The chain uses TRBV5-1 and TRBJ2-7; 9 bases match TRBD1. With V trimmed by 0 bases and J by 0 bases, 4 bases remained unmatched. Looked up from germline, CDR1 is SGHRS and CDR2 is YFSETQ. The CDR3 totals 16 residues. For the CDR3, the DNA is TGCGCCAGCAGCTTGGAGGGACAGGGATTCTCCTACGAGCAGTACTTC. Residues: CASSLEGQGFSYEQYF.

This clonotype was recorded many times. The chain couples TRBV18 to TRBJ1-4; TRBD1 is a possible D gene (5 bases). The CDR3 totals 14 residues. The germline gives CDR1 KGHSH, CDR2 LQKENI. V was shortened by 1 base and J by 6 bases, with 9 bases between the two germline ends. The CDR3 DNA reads TGTGCCAGCTCACCACGAGGGGTGGATGAAAAACTGTTTTTT. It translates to CASSPRGVDEKLFF.

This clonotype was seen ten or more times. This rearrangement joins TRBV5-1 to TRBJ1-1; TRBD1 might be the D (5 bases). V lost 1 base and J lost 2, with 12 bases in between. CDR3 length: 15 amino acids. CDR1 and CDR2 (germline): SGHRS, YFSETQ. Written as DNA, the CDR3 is TGCGCCAGCAGCTTGAGCCCTGGGACCAACACTGAAGCTTTCTTT. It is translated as CASSLSPGTNTEAFF.

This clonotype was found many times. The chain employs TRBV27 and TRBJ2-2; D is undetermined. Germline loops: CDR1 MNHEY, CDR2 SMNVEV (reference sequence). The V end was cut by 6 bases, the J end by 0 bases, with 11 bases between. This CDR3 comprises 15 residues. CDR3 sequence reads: CASSSRRSNTGELFF. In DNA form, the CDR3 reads TGTGCCAGCAGCTCCCGGCGATCGAACACCGGGGAGCTGTTTTTT.

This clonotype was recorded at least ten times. In DNA, the CDR3 is TGTGCCAGCAGCTTAGCCCTGGACAGCCAGAGCTCCTACGAGCAGTACTTC. It is translated as CASSLALDSQSSYEQYF. The chain joins TRBV7-9 to TRBJ2-7; tentative D call: TRBD1 (6 bases). CDR1 SEHNR and CDR2 FQNEAQ come from the germline V gene (reference sequence). V was trimmed by 0 bases and J by 0 bases, leaving 15 bases between them. This CDR3 has 17 amino acids. Full variable domain (outside the CDR3, taken from reference TRBV7-9 and TRBJ2-7): DTGVSQNPRHKITKRGQNVTFRCDPISEHNRLYWYRQTLGQGPEFLTYFQNEAQLEKSRLLSDRFSAERPKGSFSTLEIQRTEQGDSAMYLCASSLALDSQSSYEQYFGPGTRLTVT.

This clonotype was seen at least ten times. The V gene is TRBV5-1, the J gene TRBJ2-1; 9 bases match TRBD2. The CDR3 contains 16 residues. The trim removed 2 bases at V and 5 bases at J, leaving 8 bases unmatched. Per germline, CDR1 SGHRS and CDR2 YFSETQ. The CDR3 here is CASSFKGLAGHNEQFF. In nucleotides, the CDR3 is TGCGCCAGCAGCTTTAAGGGTCTAGCGGGGCACAATGAGCAGTTCTTC.

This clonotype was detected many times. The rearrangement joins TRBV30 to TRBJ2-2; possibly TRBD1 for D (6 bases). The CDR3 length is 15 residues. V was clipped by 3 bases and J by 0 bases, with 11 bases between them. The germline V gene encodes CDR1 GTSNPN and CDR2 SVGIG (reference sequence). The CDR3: CAWSSGQTNTGELFF. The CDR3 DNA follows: TGTGCCTGGAGCTCTGGACAGACGAACACCGGGGAGCTGTTTTTT.

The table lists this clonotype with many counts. CDR3 sequence: CASSLAGGGTEAFF. CDR3 DNA sequence: TGTGCCAGCAGCTTAGCGGGAGGGGGGACTGAAGCTTTCTTT. This chain uses TRBV7-9 with TRBJ1-1; D possibly corresponds to TRBD1 (6 bases). V gave up 0 bases and J gave up 5 bases, with 10 bases separating them. Germline CDR1 and CDR2: SEHNR and FQNEAQ (reference sequence). This CDR3 comprises 14 residues. The full variable domain, with the rest looked up from reference TRBV7-9 and TRBJ1-1, is DTGVSQNPRHKITKRGQNVTFRCDPISEHNRLYWYRQTLGQGPEFLTYFQNEAQLEKSRLLSDRFSAERPKGSFSTLEIQRTEQGDSAMYLCASSLAGGGTEAFFGQGTRLTVV.

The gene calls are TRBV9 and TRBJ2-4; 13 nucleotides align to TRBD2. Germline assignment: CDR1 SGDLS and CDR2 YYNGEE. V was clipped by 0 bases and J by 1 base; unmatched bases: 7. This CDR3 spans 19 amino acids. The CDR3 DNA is TGTGCCAGCAGCGTAGACGGACTAGCGGGGGCTGGGGCCAAAAACATTCAGTACTTC. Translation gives CASSVDGLAGAGAKNIQYF.

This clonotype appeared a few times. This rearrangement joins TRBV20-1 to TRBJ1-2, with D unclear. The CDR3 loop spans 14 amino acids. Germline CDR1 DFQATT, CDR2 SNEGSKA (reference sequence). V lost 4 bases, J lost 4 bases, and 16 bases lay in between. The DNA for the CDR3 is TGCAGTGCTACCACCGCTACACCTCCCTATGGCTACACCTTC. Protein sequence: CSATTATPPYGYTF.

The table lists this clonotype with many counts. DNA for the CDR3: TGTGCCAGCAGAAGGGGGGGGGGCAATCAGCCCCAGCATTTT. Translating it yields CASRRGGGNQPQHF. The V gene is TRBV2, the J gene TRBJ1-5; maybe TRBD1 (6 bases). Per germline, CDR1 SNHLY and CDR2 FYNNEI. This CDR3 has 14 residues. Trimming stripped 6 bases from V and 2 bases from J, with 11 bases between.

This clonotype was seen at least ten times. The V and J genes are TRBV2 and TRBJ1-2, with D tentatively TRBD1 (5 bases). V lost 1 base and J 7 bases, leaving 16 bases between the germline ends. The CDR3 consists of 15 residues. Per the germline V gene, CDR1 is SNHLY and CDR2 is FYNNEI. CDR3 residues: CASSEVAGRGGGYTF. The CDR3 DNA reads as TGTGCCAGCAGTGAAGTGGCAGGGCGGGGTGGTGGCTACACCTTC.

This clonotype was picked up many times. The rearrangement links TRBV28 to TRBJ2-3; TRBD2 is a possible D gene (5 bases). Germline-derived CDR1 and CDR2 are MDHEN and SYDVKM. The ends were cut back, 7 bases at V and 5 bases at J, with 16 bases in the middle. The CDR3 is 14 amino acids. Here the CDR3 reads CASKGGRNGDTQYF. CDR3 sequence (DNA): TGTGCCAGCAAGGGCGGGCGAAACGGAGATACGCAGTATTTT.

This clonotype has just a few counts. Written as DNA, the CDR3 is TGTGCCATCAGTGATCTTTATACGCAGTATTTT. Its protein product is CAISDLYTQYF. The chain joins TRBV10-3 to TRBJ2-3; no definite D call. Trimming pared 3 bases from V and 7 bases from J, leaving 5 bases between. The CDR3 contains 11 residues. Germline V lookup: CDR1 ENHRY, CDR2 SYGVKD.

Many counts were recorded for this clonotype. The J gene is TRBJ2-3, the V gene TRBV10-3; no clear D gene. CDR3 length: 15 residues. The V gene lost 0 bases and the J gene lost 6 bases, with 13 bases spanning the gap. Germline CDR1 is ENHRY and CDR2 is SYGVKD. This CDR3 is CAISESGSSGDTQYF. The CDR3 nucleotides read TGTGCCATCAGTGAGTCAGGTTCTTCTGGGGATACGCAGTATTTT.

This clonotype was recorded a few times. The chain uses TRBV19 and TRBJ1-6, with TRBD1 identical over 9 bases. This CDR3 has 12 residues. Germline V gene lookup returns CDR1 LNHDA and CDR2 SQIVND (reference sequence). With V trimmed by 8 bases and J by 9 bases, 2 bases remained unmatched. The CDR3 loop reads CASGTGSSPLHF. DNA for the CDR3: TGTGCCAGTGGGACAGGGAGTTCACCCCTCCACTTT.

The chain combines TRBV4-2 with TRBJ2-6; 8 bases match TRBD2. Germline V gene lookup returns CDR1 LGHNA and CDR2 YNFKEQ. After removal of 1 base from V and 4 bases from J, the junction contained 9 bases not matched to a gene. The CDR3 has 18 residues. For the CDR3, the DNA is TGTGCCAGCAGCCAAGCCTGGCGGGGGGATTACGGGGCCAACGTCCTGACTTTC. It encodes CASSQAWRGDYGANVLTF.

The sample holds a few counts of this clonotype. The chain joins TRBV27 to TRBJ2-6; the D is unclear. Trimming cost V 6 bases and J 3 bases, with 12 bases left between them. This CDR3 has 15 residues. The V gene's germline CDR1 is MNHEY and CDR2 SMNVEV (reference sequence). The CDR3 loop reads CASSSRLGGANVLTF. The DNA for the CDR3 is TGTGCCAGCAGCTCCCGGTTAGGTGGGGCCAACGTCCTGACTTTC.

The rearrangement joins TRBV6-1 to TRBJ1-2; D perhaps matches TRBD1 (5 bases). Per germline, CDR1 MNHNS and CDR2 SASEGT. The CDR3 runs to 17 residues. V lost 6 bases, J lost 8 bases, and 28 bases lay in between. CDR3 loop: CASSFLMRGSRINGYTF. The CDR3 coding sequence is TGTGCCAGCAGCTTCCTAATGAGGGGCAGTAGGATTAACGGCTACACCTTC.

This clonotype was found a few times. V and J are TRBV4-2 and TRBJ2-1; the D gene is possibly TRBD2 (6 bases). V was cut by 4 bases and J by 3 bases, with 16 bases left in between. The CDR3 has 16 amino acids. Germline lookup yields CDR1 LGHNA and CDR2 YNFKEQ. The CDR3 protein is CASSPRAGNSYNEQFF. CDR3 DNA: TGTGCCAGCAGCCCACGTGCGGGGAACAGCTACAATGAGCAGTTCTTC.

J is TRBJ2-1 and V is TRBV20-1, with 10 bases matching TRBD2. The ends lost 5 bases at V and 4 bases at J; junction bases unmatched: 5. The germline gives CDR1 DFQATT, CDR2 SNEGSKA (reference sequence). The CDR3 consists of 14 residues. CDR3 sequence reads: CSAAGLAYYNEQFF. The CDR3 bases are TGCAGTGCTGCGGGACTAGCGTATTACAATGAGCAGTTCTTC.

CDR3 loop: CASSQGERGWYNEQFF. The CDR3, as DNA: TGTGCCAGCAGCCAAGGTGAGCGGGGGTGGTACAATGAGCAGTTCTTC. The V call is TRBV3-1, the J call TRBJ2-1, with 8 positions matching TRBD2. CDR1 LGHDT and CDR2 YNNKEL come from the germline V gene (reference sequence). Unmatched junction bases numbered 6, after V lost 1 base and J lost 4 bases. The CDR3 length is 16 residues.

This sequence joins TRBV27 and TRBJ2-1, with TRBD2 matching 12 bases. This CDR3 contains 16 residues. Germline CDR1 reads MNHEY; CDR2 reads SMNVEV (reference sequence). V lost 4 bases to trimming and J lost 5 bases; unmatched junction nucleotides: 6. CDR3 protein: CASSSPGLAGDNEQFF. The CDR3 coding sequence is TGTGCCAGCAGTTCACCGGGACTAGCGGGCGACAATGAGCAGTTCTTC.

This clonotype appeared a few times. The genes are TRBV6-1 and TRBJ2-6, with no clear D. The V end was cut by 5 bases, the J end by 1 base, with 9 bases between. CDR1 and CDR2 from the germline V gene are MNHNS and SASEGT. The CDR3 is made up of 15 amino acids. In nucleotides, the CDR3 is TGTGCCAGCAGTTCTCCTCGATCTGGGGCCAACGTCCTGACTTTC. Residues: CASSSPRSGANVLTF.

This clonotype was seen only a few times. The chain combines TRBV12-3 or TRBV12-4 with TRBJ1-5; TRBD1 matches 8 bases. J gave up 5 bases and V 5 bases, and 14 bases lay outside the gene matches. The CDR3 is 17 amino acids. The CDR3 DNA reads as TGTGCCAGCAGTGCCCATTATCTGGACAGGGCCGATCAGCCCCAGCATTTT. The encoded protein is CASSAHYLDRADQPQHF.

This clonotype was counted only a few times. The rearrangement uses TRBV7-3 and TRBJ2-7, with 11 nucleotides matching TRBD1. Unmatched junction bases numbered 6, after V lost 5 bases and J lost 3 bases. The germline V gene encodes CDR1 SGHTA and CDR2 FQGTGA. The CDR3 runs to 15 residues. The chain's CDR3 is CASSQTGTGGYEQYF. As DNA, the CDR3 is TGTGCCAGCAGCCAAACGGGGACAGGGGGCTACGAGCAGTACTTC.

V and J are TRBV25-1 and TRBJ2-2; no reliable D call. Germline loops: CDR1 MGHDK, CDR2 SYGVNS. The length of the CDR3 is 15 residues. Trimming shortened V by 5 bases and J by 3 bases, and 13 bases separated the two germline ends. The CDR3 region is CASSYSIGYTGELFF. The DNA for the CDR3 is TGTGCCAGCAGTTACTCAATTGGATACACCGGGGAGCTGTTTTTT.

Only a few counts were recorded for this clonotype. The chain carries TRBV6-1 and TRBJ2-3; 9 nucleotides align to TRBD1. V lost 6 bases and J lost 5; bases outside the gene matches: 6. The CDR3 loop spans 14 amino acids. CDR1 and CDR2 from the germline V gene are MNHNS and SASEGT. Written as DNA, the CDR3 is TGTGCCAGCAGAGGGACAGGGATAATAGATACGCAGTATTTT. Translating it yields CASRGTGIIDTQYF.